Shown below are 2 T cell receptor beta chains from a single sample sequenced in a study of cytomegalovirus exposure and HLA in healthy donors. Amplification used 60 Vbeta primers and 13 Jbeta primers. The protocol was immunoSEQ multiplex PCR, while the TCRdb copy is restricted to in-frame clones and leaves out a portion. This sample's table reports about 160,000 clones. The sequencing sample was made of PBMCs. Receptor source: a man aged 25-40 years in good health and CMV-seronegative.

Concerning this clone: Different DNA sequences within this sample yield the same CDR3. The V and J genes are TRBV7-8 and TRBJ2-1, with unresolved D. This CDR3 spans 12 amino acids. Germline V gene lookup returns CDR1 SGHVS and CDR2 FQNEAQ. The CDR3 nucleotides read TGTGTCCTCAGGTCACCCTACAATGAGCAGTTCTTC. Protein product: CVLRSPYNEQFF.

This chain joins TRBV6-4 and TRBJ2-1, with TRBD2 matching over 9 bases. V dropped 0 bases and J dropped 8; count of bases not matched to a gene: 5. Germline V lookup: CDR1 MRHNA, CDR2 SNTAGT. The CDR3 runs to 15 residues. The CDR3 loop is CASSDSREGMDEQFF. In DNA form, the CDR3 reads TGTGCCAGCAGTGACTCGCGGGAGGGGATGGATGAGCAGTTCTTC.